The entry below describes one T cell receptor beta chain. This sample is drawn from a study of blood T cell repertoires in COVID-19. On the study more broadly: PBMCs, B-cell-depleted T cells, or T cells were the source of the cDNA or gDNA that made up the material.

Original analysis: Amplification with reference gene primers provided the estimates of nucleated cell counts. The protocol was immunoSEQ multiplex PCR, while the TCRdb copy is restricted to in-frame clones and leaves out a portion. That table gives V, J and clone size, and the DNA gave D and trimming. The top ten clones hold around 2.9% of a sample with about 150,000 clones, just under 85% of them seen once. A Seattle source enrolled patients during active infection and followed them longitudinally. The CDR3 extends over 14 amino acids. CDR1 SNHLY and CDR2 FYNNEI come from the germline V gene. Between the trimmed V and J ends, which lost 4 bases and 6 bases, there was a span of 13 bases.

V gene TRBV2 combines with J gene TRBJ2-1; D may be TRBD1 (6 bases). Sequences were obtained from peripheral blood. The TCR comes from a woman older than 75 with COVID-19, enrolled during active disease. This CDR3 reads CASSGQGPSNEQFF. CDR3 sequence (DNA): TGTGCCAGCAGTGGGCAGGGGCCGTCCAATGAGCAGTTCTTC.